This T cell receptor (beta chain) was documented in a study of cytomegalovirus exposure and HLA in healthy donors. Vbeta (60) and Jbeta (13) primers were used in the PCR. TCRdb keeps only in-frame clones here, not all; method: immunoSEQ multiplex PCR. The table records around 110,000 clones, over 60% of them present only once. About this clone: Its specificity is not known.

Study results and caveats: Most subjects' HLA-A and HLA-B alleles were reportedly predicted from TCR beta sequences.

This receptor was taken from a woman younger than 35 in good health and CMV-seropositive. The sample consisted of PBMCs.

CDR3 loop: CASSFSSGRGEFF. The CDR3 nucleotides read TGTGCCAGCAGCTTCTCTAGCGGGAGAGGCGAGTTCTTC. This sequence joins TRBV7-9 and TRBJ2-1; 10 bases agree with TRBD2. Germline V gene sequence: CDR1 SEHNR, CDR2 FQNEAQ (reference sequence). This CDR3 region has 13 residues. V trimming: 3 bases; J trimming: 14 bases; junction bases outside the gene matches: 7.